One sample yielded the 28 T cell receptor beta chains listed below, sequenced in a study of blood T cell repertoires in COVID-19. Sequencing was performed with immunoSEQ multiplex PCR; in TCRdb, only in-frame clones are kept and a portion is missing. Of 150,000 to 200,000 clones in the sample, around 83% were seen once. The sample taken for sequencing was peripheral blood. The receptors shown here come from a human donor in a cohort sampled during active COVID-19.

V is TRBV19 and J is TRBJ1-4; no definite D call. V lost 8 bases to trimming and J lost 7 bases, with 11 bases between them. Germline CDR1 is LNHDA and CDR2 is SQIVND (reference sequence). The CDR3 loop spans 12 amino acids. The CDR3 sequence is CASGYGSEKLFF. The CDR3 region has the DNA TGTGCCAGTGGGTACGGGTCTGAAAAACTGTTTTTT.

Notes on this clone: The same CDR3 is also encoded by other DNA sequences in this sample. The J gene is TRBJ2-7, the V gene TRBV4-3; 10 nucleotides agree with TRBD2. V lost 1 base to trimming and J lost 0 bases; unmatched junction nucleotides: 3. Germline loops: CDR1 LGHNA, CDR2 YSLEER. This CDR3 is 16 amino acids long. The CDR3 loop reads CASSQGLAGGSYEQYF. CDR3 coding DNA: TGCGCCAGCAGCCAAGGACTAGCGGGTGGCTCCTACGAGCAGTACTTC.

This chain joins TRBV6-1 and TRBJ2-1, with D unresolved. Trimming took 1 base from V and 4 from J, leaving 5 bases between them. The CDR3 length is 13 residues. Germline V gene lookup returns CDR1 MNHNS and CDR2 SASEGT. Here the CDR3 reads CASSEGPYNEQFF. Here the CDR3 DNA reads TGTGCCAGCAGTGAAGGGCCATACAATGAGCAGTTCTTC.

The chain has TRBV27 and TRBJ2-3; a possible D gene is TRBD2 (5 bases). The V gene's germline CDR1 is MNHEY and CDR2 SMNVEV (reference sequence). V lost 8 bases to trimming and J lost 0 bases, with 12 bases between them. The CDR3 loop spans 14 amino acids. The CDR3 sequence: CASLRTLSTDTQYF. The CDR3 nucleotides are TGTGCCAGCCTTCGGACTCTTAGCACAGATACGCAGTATTTT.

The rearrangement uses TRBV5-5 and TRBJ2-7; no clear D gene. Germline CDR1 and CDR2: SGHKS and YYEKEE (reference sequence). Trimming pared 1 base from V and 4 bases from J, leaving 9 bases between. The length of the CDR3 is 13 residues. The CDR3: CASSLPPGYEQYF. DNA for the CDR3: TGTGCCAGCAGCTTGCCACCCGGGTACGAGCAGTACTTC.

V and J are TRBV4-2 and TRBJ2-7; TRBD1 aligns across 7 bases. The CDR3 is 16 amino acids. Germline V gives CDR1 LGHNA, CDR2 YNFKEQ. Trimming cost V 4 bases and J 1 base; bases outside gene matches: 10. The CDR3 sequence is CASSLSTGTASYEQYF. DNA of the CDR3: TGTGCCAGCAGCCTAAGTACCGGGACAGCATCCTACGAGCAGTACTTC.

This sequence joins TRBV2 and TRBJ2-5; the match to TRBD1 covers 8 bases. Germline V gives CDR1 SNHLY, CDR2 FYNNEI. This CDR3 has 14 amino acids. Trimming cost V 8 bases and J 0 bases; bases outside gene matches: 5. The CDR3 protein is CASCRDRNQETQYF. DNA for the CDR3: TGTGCCAGCTGCCGGGACAGGAACCAAGAGACCCAGTACTTC.

The CDR3: CASSPGQGPGNTIYF. The CDR3 nucleotides are TGTGCCAGCTCACCGGGACAGGGGCCCGGAAACACCATATATTTT. The rearrangement uses TRBV18 and TRBJ1-3, with 10 bases matching TRBD1. V trimming: 3 bases; J trimming: 4 bases; junction bases outside the gene matches: 3. This CDR3 region has 15 residues. The V gene's germline CDR1 is KGHSH and CDR2 LQKENI. The full variable domain, rest sourced from reference TRBV18 and TRBJ1-3, is NAGVMQNPRHLVRRRGQEARLRCSPMKGHSHVYWYRQLPEEGLKFMVYLQKENIIDESGMPKERFSAEFPKEGPSILRIQQVVRGDSAAYFCASSPGQGPGNTIYFGEGSWLTVV.

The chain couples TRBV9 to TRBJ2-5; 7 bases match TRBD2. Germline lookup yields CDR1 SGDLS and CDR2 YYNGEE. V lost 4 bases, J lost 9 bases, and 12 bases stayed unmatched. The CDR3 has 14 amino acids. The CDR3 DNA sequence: TGTGCCAGCAGCTCACGGGACTACAAAGCGCCCCAGTACTTC. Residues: CASSSRDYKAPQYF. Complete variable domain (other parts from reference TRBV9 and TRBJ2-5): DSGVTQTPKHLITATGQRVTLRCSPRSGDLSVYWYQQSLDQGLQFLIQYYNGEERAKGNILERFSAQQFPDLHSELNLSSLELGDSALYFCASSSRDYKAPQYFGPGTRLLVL.

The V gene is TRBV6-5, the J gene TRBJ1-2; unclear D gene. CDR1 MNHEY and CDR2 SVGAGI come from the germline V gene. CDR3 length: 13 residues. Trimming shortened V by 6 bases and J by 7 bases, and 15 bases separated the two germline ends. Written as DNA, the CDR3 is TGTGCCAGCAGCAACGTAGAGAGCCCTGGCTACACCTTC. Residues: CASSNVESPGYTF.

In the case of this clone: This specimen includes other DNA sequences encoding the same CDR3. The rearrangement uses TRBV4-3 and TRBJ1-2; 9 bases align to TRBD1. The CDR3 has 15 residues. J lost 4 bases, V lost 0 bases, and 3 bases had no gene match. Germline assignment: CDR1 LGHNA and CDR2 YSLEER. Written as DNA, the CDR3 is TGCGCCAGCAGCCAAGAAACAGGGGGCGGCTATGGCTACACCTTC. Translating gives CASSQETGGGYGYTF.

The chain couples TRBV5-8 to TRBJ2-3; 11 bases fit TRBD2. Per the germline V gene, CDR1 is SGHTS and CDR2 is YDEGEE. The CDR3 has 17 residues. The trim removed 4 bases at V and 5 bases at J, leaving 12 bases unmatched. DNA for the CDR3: TGTGCCAGCAGCCCTCGGTCACTAGCGGGAGTTTTAGATACGCAGTATTTT. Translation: CASSPRSLAGVLDTQYF. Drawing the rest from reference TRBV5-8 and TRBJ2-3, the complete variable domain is EAGVTQSPTHLIKTRGQQATLRCSPISGHTSVYWYQQALGLGLQFLLWYDEGEERNRGNFPPRFSGRQFPNYSSELNVNALELEDSALYLCASSPRSLAGVLDTQYFGPGTRLTVL.

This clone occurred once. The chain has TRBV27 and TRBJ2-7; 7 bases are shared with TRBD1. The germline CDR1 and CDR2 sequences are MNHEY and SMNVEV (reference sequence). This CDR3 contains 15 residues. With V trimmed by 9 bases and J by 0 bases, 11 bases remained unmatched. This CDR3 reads CASKQGRGSSYEQYF. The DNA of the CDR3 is TGTGCCAGTAAACAGGGGCGCGGTAGCTCCTACGAGCAGTACTTC.

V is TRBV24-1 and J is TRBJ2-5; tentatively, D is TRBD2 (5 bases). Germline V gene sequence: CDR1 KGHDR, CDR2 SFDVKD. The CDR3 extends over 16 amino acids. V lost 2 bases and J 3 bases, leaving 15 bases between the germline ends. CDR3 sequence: CATSDSRLTGKETQYF. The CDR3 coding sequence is TGTGCCACCAGTGATTCTAGGCTAACGGGGAAAGAGACCCAGTACTTC.

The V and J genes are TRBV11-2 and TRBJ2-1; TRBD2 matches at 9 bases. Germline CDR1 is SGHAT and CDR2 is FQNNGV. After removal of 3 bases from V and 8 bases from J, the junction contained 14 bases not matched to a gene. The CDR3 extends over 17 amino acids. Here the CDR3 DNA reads TGTGCCAGCAGCTTCTTATTTATAGCGGGAGACACCGATGAGCAGTTCTTC. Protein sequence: CASSFLFIAGDTDEQFF. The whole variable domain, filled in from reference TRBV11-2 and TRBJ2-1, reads EAGVAQSPRYKIIEKRQSVAFWCNPISGHATLYWYQQILGQGPKLLIQFQNNGVVDDSQLPKDRFSAERLKGVDSTLKIQPAKLEDSAVYLCASSFLFIAGDTDEQFFGPGTRLTVL.

DNA for the CDR3: TGTGCCAGCAGCTTAACAGGGGGCAATCAGCCCCAGCATTTT. Translated: CASSLTGGNQPQHF. V gene TRBV7-8 combines with J gene TRBJ1-5, with 7 bases matching TRBD1. The CDR3 spans 14 residues. J was trimmed by 2 bases and V by 2 bases; bases with no gene match: 0. The germline CDR1 and CDR2 sequences are SGHVS and FQNEAQ.

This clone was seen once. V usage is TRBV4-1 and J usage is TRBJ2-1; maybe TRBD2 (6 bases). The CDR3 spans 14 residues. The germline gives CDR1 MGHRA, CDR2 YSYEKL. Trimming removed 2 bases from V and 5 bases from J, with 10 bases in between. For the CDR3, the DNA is TGCGCCAGCAGCCAACGGGACTCAGACAATGAGCAGTTCTTC. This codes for CASSQRDSDNEQFF.

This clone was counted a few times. The CDR3 is CATSVTGGTGELFF. The CDR3 coding sequence is TGTGCCACCAGTGTGACAGGGGGCACCGGGGAGCTGTTTTTT. The chain couples TRBV24-1 to TRBJ2-2, with 9 bases lining up with TRBD1. There are 14 residues in the CDR3. Trimming removed 5 bases from V and 4 bases from J; junction bases left unmatched: 1. Germline CDR1 reads KGHDR; CDR2 reads SFDVKD.

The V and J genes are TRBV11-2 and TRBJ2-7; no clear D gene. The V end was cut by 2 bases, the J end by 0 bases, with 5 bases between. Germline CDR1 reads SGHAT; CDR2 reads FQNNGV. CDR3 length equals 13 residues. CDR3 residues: CASSLQVSYEQYF. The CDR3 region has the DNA TGTGCCAGCAGCTTACAGGTCTCCTACGAGCAGTACTTC.

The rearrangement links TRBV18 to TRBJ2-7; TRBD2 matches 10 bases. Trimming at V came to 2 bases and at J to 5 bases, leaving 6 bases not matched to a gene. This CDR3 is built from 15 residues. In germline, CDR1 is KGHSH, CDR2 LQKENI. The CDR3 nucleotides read TGTGCCAGCTCACCAGCAGGACTAGCGGCAAACGAGCAGTACTTC. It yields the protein CASSPAGLAANEQYF.

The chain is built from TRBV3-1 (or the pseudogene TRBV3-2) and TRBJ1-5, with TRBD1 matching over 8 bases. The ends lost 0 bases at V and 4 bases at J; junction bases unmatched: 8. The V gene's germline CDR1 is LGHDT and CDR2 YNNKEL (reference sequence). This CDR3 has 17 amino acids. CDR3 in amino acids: CASSQDLRRQGNQPQHF. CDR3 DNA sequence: TGTGCCAGCAGCCAAGATTTACGCCGACAGGGGAATCAGCCCCAGCATTTT.

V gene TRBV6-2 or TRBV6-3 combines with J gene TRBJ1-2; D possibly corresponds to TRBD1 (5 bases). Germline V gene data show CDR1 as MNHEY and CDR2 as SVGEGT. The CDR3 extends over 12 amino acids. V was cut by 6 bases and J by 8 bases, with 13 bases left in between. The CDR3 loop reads CASSLYNRGYTF. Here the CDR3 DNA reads TGTGCCAGCAGCCTATATAACAGGGGCTACACCTTC.

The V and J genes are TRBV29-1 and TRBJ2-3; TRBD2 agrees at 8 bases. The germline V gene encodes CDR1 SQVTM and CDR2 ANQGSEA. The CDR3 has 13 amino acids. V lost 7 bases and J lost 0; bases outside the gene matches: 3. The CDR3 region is CSGLAGSTDTQYF. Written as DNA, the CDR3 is TGCAGCGGCCTAGCGGGCAGCACAGATACGCAGTATTTT.

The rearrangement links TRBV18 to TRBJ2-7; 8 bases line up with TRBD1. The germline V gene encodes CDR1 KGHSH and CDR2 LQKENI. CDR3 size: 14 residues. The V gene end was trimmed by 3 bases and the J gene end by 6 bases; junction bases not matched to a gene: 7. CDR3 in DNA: TGTGCCAGCTCACCTTGGGACAGGCTTGGCGAGCAGTACTTC. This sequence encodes CASSPWDRLGEQYF.

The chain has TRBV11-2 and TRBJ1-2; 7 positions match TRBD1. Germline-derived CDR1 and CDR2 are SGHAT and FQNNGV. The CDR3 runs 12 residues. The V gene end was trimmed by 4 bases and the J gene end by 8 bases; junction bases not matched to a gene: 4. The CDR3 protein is CASSWTGGGYTF. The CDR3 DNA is TGTGCCAGCAGCTGGACAGGAGGAGGCTACACCTTC.

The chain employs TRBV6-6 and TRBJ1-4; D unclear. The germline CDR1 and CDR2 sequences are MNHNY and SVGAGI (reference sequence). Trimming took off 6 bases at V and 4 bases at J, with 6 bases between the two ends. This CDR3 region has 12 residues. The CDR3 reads CASSPGNEKLFF. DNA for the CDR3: TGTGCCAGCAGCCCGGGTAATGAAAAACTGTTTTTT.

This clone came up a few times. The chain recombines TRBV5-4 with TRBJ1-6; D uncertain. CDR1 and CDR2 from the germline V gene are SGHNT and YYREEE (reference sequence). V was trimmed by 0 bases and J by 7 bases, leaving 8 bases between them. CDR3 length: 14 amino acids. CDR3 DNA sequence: TGTGCCAGCAGCTTGGGGGAGACCAATTCACCCCTCCACTTT. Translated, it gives CASSLGETNSPLHF.

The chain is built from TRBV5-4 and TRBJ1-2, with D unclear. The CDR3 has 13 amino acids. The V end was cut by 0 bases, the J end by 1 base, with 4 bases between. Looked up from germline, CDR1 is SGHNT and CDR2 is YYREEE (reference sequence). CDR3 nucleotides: TGTGCCAGCAGCTTGGCCGGTAACTATGGCTACACCTTC. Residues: CASSLAGNYGYTF.